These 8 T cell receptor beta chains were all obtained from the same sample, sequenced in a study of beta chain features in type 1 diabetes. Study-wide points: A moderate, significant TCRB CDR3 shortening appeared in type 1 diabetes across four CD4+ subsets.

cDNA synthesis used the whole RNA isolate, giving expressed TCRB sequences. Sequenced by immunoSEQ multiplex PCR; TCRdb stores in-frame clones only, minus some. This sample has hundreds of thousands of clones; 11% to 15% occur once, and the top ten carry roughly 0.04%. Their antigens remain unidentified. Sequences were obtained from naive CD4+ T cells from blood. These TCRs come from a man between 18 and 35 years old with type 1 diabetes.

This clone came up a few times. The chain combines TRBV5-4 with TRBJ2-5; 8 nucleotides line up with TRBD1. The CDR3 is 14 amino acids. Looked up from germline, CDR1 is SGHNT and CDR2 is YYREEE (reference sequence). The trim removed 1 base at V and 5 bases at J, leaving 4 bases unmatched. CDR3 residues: CASSLSGGKETQYF. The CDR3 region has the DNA TGTGCCAGCAGCTTGTCAGGGGGCAAGGAGACCCAGTACTTC.

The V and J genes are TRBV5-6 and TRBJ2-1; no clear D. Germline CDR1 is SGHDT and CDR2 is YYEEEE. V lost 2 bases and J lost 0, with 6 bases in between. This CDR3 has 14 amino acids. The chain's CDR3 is CASSLVGSYNEQFF. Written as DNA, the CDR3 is TGTGCCAGCAGCTTAGTGGGCTCCTACAATGAGCAGTTCTTC. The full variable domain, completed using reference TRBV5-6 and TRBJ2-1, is DAGVTQSPTHLIKTRGQQVTLRCSPKSGHDTVSWYQQALGQGPQFIFQYYEEEERQRGNFPDRFSGHQFPNYSSELNVNALLLGDSALYLCASSLVGSYNEQFFGPGTRLTVL.

CDR3 loop: CASSPRRGANTEAFF. The CDR3 nucleotides are TGTGCCAGCAGCCCTAGGAGGGGCGCGAACACTGAAGCTTTCTTT. The V gene is TRBV4-2, the J gene TRBJ1-1; TRBD1 might be the D (5 bases). CDR3 size: 15 residues. Trimming took off 4 bases at V and 1 base at J, with 13 bases between the two ends. Looked up from germline, CDR1 is LGHNA and CDR2 is YNFKEQ.

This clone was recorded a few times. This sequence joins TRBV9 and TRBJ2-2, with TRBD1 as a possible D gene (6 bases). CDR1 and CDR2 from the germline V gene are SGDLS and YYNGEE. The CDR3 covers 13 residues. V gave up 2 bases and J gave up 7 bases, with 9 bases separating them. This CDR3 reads CASSVVGGGELFF. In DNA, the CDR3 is TGTGCCAGCAGCGTCGTAGGGGGCGGGGAGCTGTTTTTT.

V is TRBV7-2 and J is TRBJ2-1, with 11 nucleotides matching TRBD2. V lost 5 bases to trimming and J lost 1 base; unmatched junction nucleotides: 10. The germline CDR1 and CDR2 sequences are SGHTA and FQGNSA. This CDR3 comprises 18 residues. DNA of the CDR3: TGTGCCAGCAGCAAACCTACTAGCGGGAGACCATCCTACAATGAGCAGTTCTTC. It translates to CASSKPTSGRPSYNEQFF.

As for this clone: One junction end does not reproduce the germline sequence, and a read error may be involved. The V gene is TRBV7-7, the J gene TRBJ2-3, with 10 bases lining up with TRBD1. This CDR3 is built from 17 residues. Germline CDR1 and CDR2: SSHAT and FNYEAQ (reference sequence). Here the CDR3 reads CASSLVFGTGAPDTQYF. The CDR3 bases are TGTGCTAGCAGCTTAGTTTTTGGGACAGGGGCACCAGATACGCAGTATTTT.

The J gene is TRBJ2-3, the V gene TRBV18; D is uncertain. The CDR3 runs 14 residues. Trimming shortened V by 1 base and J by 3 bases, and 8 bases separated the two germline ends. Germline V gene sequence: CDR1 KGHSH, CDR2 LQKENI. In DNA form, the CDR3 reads TGTGCCAGCTCACCACTTGCATTGACAGATACGCAGTATTTT. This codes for CASSPLALTDTQYF.

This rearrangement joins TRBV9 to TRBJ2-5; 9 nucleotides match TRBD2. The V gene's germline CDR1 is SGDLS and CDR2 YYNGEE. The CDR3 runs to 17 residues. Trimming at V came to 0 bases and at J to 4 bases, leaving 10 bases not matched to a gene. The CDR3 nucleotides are TGTGCCAGCAGCGTAGCTTCGGCGGGGGGGCCTCGAGAGACCCAGTACTTC. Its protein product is CASSVASAGGPRETQYF.